The clone carrying this TCR beta chain was detected many times. The sample comes from a study of T cells in Graves' hyperthyroidism and ophthalmopathy. This CDR3 has 19 residues. Germline-derived CDR1 and CDR2 are SGHNT and YENEEA. J lost 2 bases, V lost 4 bases, and 14 bases had no gene match. Amplified TCR beta CDR3 regions came from RNA transcripts. The HTBI set primed first-round TCR CDR3 RT-PCR. TCRdb re-called the multiplex PCR reads with MiXCR, one entry per CDR3 protein. Found here are approximately 740,000 distinct CDR3 sequences, less than 15% of them singletons; the top ten hold more than 8.5%.

The source is a woman between 18 and 30 years old with Graves' hyperthyroidism. The rearrangement links TRBV11-3 to TRBJ2-3; TRBD2 aligns across 11 bases. Sequencing was carried out using blood. CDR3 DNA sequence: TGTGCCAGCAGCTCAGCCGCCCCGGCACTAGCGGGAGACACAGATACGCAGTATTTT. Amino acids: CASSSAAPALAGDTDTQYF.